This T cell receptor (beta chain) was documented in a study of OX40 agonist ivuxolimab in advanced cancers. As for the study in general: The treatment was a fully human IgG2 OX40 agonist, ivuxolimab. Those treated in dose escalation had hepatocellular carcinoma, melanoma, renal cell cancer or head and neck cancer.

Profiled with immunoSEQ multiplex PCR; TCRdb holds only in-frame clones, not every one. Among tens of thousands of clones listed, about 91% were seen once. General study findings and limits: The average count of expanded clones was higher among CD8+ T cells than among CD4+.

The germline V gene has CDR1 ENHRY and CDR2 SYGVKD. The CDR3 has 15 residues. Trimming cost V 2 bases and J 5 bases, with 13 bases left between them. Note on this clone: What it recognizes is unknown.

The source is an adult with an advanced solid tumor such as melanoma, head and neck, liver or kidney cancer. Here the sequenced sample was CD4+ or CD8+ T cells sorted from blood, taken in a trial of the OX40 agonist ivuxolimab. This chain links TRBV10-3 with TRBJ2-1; D is uncertain. CDR3 loop: CAISEPPTVDNEQFF. The CDR3 DNA is TGTGCCATCAGTGAGCCGCCGACCGTGGACAATGAGCAGTTCTTC.